Listed below are T cell receptor beta chains from one sample, sequenced in a study of blood T cell repertoires in COVID-19. Here immunoSEQ multiplex PCR was the method, and the copy in TCRdb shows in-frame clones only, minus some. The sample yields 430,000 or so clones, roughly 90% seen once. Sequencing input: PBMCs or T cells enriched from blood (not recorded which). The source is a woman aged 40 to 50 who had recovered from COVID-19. The conserved cysteine and the conserved F or W are not part of the CDR3 here. A D gene is named only where the DNA matches it firmly.

v_call: TRBV4-2
j_call: TRBJ2-2
d_call: -
cdr3_aa: ASSQDPAANTGELF

v_call: TRBV12-5
j_call: TRBJ2-1
d_call: TRBD2
cdr3_aa: ASGTGRTSGINEQF

v_call: TRBV4-3
j_call: TRBJ1-2
d_call: TRBD1
cdr3_aa: ASSQDRQGGDYGYT

v_call: TRBV25-1
j_call: TRBJ2-7
d_call: -
cdr3_aa: ASSEGAFFSYEQY

v_call: TRBV7-6
j_call: TRBJ1-4
d_call: TRBD1
cdr3_aa: ASRTGLGDNEKLF

v_call: TRBV19
j_call: TRBJ2-1
d_call: TRBD2
cdr3_aa: ASSILAGVQNEQF

v_call: TRBV5-6
j_call: TRBJ1-4
d_call: -
cdr3_aa: ASSVGATNEKLF

v_call: TRBV10-2
j_call: TRBJ2-7
d_call: -
cdr3_aa: ASRLQVDYEQY

v_call: TRBV7-2
j_call: TRBJ1-1
d_call: TRBD1
cdr3_aa: ASSSVGQRSLNTEAF

v_call: TRBV14
j_call: TRBJ2-1
d_call: TRBD2
cdr3_aa: ASSPRDSGGDEQF

v_call: TRBV15
j_call: TRBJ2-3
d_call: TRBD2
cdr3_aa: ATSRDLAGTDTQY

v_call: TRBV19
j_call: TRBJ2-7
d_call: TRBD2
cdr3_aa: ASSRPTSGSIYEQY

v_call: TRBV30
j_call: TRBJ2-1
d_call: TRBD2
cdr3_aa: AWSVLKREGDSSYNEQF

v_call: TRBV30
j_call: TRBJ1-2
d_call: -
cdr3_aa: AWRNSGDGYT

v_call: TRBV13
j_call: TRBJ1-1
d_call: -
cdr3_aa: ASSLSRTEAF

v_call: TRBV7-2
j_call: TRBJ1-2
d_call: TRBD1
cdr3_aa: ASSLPGTGVRNYGYT